A single sample is the source of the 15 T cell receptor beta chains below, sequenced in a study of CD8 T cells in ankylosing spondylitis. One entry per CDR3 protein, called by TCRdb with MiXCR from the 5' RACE reads. This table has under 300,000 distinct CDR3 sequences, around 10% appearing once. Sequenced sample: blood, either unsorted or a sorted T cell fraction (not recorded which). These receptors were obtained from a male donor with ankylosing spondylitis or in good health (not recorded which).

This clonotype was seen more than once but under ten times. The chain links TRBV7-9 to TRBJ2-7, with D possibly being TRBD2 (6 bases). Trimming removed 7 bases at V and 1 base at J, with 17 bases between. This CDR3 is 15 amino acids long. In germline, CDR1 is SEHNR, CDR2 FQNEAQ (reference sequence). The CDR3 is CASTPGRDSSYEQYF. The CDR3 nucleotides are TGTGCCAGCACCCCCGGCCGGGACTCATCCTACGAGCAGTACTTC.

This clonotype has at least ten counts. The chain is built from TRBV4-2 and TRBJ2-5; D is possibly TRBD2 (5 bases). Trimming took off 4 bases at V and 4 bases at J, with 10 bases between the two ends. This CDR3 is built from 13 residues. Germline V lookup: CDR1 LGHNA, CDR2 YNFKEQ. The CDR3 region is CASSRRKGETQYF. In DNA form, the CDR3 reads TGTGCCAGCAGCCGGAGGAAGGGAGAGACCCAGTACTTC.

In its sample, this clonotype was seen many times. The CDR3 loop is CSAIREATNEKLFF. CDR3 DNA sequence: TGCAGTGCTATCAGAGAGGCAACTAATGAAAAACTGTTTTTT. V is TRBV20-1 and J is TRBJ1-4; no clear D gene. The CDR3 has 14 residues. Trimming stripped 4 bases from V and 0 bases from J, with 9 bases between. CDR1 is DFQATT and CDR2 is SNEGSKA in the germline V gene (reference sequence).

This clonotype has a count of ten or more. The chain employs TRBV4-2 and TRBJ2-7; D gene unclear. Germline CDR1 reads LGHNA; CDR2 reads YNFKEQ. The CDR3 spans 16 residues. V was clipped by 4 bases and J by 2 bases, with 18 bases between them. In DNA form, the CDR3 reads TGTGCCAGCAGCCCTGACTCTCGGCGTACCGCCTACGAGCAGTACTTC. Residues: CASSPDSRRTAYEQYF.

There are many counts of this clonotype. The chain carries TRBV4-1 and TRBJ2-1; TRBD2 agrees at 7 bases. Germline V gives CDR1 MGHRA, CDR2 YSYEKL. Trimming took 3 bases from V and 4 from J; bases not matched to a gene: 15. This CDR3 region has 18 residues. The DNA of the CDR3 is TGCGCCAGCAGCCATTCCTCCGCCCGCGGGGGAAGGTACAATGAGCAGTTCTTC. It specifies CASSHSSARGGRYNEQFF.

This clonotype was observed many times. The chain recombines TRBV5-1 with TRBJ2-2; TRBD1 matches 7 bases. The CDR3 contains 17 residues. CDR1 SGHRS and CDR2 YFSETQ come from the germline V gene. V was clipped by 4 bases and J by 1 base; unmatched bases: 10. CDR3 region: CASSRDSDAQNTGELFF. DNA of the CDR3: TGCGCCAGCAGCCGGGACAGCGACGCCCAGAACACCGGGGAGCTGTTTTTT.

This clonotype came up once. The gene calls are TRBV16 and TRBJ1-2, with D uncertain. The germline V gene has CDR1 KGHSY and CDR2 FQNENV. CDR3 length: 13 amino acids. With 1 base removed from V and 6 bases from J, the gap between germline ends came to 9 bases. The CDR3 DNA reads TGTGCCAGCAGCCAATGGAGCGGGGATGGCTACACCTTC. It translates to CASSQWSGDGYTF. Based on the CDR3 plus reference TRBV16 and TRBJ1-2, the full variable domain is GEEVAQTPKHLVRGEGQKAKLYCAPIKGHSYVFWYQQVLKNEFKFLISFQNENVFDETGMPKERFSAKCLPNSPCSLEIQATKLEDSAVYFCASSQWSGDGYTFGSGTRLTVV.

This clonotype appeared many times. V and J are TRBV27 and TRBJ1-1; D gene uncertain. V lost 3 bases and J lost 0, with 8 bases in between. Germline loops: CDR1 MNHEY, CDR2 SMNVEV (reference sequence). The CDR3 contains 14 residues. The CDR3: CASSFGSMNTEAFF. In DNA form, the CDR3 reads TGTGCCAGCAGTTTCGGGAGCATGAACACTGAAGCTTTCTTT.

This clonotype has ten or more counts. The chain combines TRBV10-3 with TRBJ1-5, with a tentative D call TRBD1 (6 bases). V lost 0 bases and J 1 base, leaving 10 bases between the germline ends. Germline V lookup: CDR1 ENHRY, CDR2 SYGVKD. The CDR3 runs 16 residues. CDR3 in DNA: TGTGCCATCAGTGAGTCTTGGGGGCAGAGCAATCAGCCCCAGCATTTT. Protein: CAISESWGQSNQPQHF.

This clonotype was observed many times. The chain links TRBV5-1 to TRBJ2-5; TRBD2 is a possible D gene (5 bases). This CDR3 comprises 15 residues. Germline lookup yields CDR1 SGHRS and CDR2 YFSETQ. Trimming shortened V by 6 bases and J by 1 base, and 16 bases separated the two germline ends. In DNA, the CDR3 is TGCGCCAGCACCCATCCGGGGATGGGCCAAGAGACCCAGTACTTC. This translates into CASTHPGMGQETQYF.

The rearrangement uses TRBV13 and TRBJ2-3; D is uncertain. The V gene lost 5 bases and the J gene lost 0 bases, with 9 bases spanning the gap. Germline V gene lookup returns CDR1 PRHDT and CDR2 FYEKMQ (reference sequence). This CDR3 has 14 amino acids. The CDR3 bases are TGTGCCAGCAGCAGCCAGGTTAGCACAGATACGCAGTATTTT. Protein: CASSSQVSTDTQYF.

V and J are TRBV6-5 and TRBJ2-1; 11 positions agree with TRBD1. Germline trimming cut 2 bases from V and 9 bases from J; bases unmatched to any gene: 9. CDR3 length: 16 residues. The V gene's germline CDR1 is MNHEY and CDR2 SVGAGI. The CDR3 is CASSYPGQGGRSEQFF. DNA for the CDR3: TGTGCCAGCAGTTACCCGGGACAGGGGGGCCGGAGTGAGCAGTTCTTC.

The J gene is TRBJ1-1, the V gene TRBV2; tentative D call: TRBD1 (5 bases). From germline, CDR1 is SNHLY and CDR2 FYNNEI. CDR3 length: 13 residues. Trimming stripped 7 bases from V and 1 base from J, with 10 bases between. The CDR3 is CASTQDTNTEAFF. As DNA, the CDR3 is TGTGCCAGCACCCAGGACACGAACACTGAAGCTTTCTTT.

This clonotype was seen many times. This could be a read error, since a much larger clone is one nucleotide away. This chain uses TRBV5-1 with TRBJ1-1; a possible D gene is TRBD1 (5 bases). The CDR3 is made up of 13 amino acids. Deletions cut 0 bases from V and 4 bases from J, with 7 bases between. The germline CDR1 and CDR2 sequences are SGHRS and YFSETQ. In nucleotides, the CDR3 is TGCGCCAGCAGCTTGGGACAGACCACTGAAGCTTTCTTT. Its protein product is CASSLGQTTEAFF. The whole variable domain, remainder taken from reference TRBV5-1 and TRBJ1-1, is KAGVTQTPRYLIKTRGQQVTLSCSPISGHRSVSWYQQTPGQGLQFLFEYFSETQRNKGNFPGRFSGRQFSNSRSEMNVSTLELGDSALYLCASSLGQTTEAFFGQGTRLTVV.

This chain links TRBV11-2 with TRBJ2-7, with D possibly TRBD2 on 6 matching bases. The V end was cut by 5 bases, the J end by 3 bases, with 17 bases between. The germline CDR1 and CDR2 sequences are SGHAT and FQNNGV. This CDR3 is built from 15 residues. The CDR3 sequence: CASSVAQGGYYEQYF. CDR3 nucleotide sequence: TGTGCCAGCAGCGTCGCGCAGGGAGGATACTACGAGCAGTACTTC.